Shown below are 18 T cell receptor beta chains from a single sample sequenced in a study of identifying expanded T cells in peripheral blood. Profiled with immunoSEQ multiplex PCR; TCRdb holds only in-frame clones, not every one. The table lists about 58,000 clones, over 80% of them singletons. The source material was blood. The receptors come from a person between 18 and 70 years old in good health.

The chain has TRBV18 and TRBJ2-3; D is unresolved. In germline, CDR1 is KGHSH, CDR2 LQKENI. V lost 2 bases, J lost 4 bases, and 7 bases lay in between. The CDR3 extends over 13 amino acids. This CDR3 is CASSPTRADTQYF. The CDR3 nucleotides are TGTGCCAGCTCACCAACTCGCGCAGATACGCAGTATTTT.

Only one count was recorded for this clone. The DNA for the CDR3 is TGTGCCTGGAGTGGGAGAGGAAACACCATATATTTT. Its translation: CAWSGRGNTIYF. V gene TRBV30 combines with J gene TRBJ1-3, with D unclear. The CDR3 is 12 amino acids. The V gene lost 1 base and the J gene lost 4 bases, with 5 bases spanning the gap. Germline assignment: CDR1 GTSNPN and CDR2 SVGIG (reference sequence).

The gene calls are TRBV6-1 and TRBJ2-7; 7 nucleotides agree with TRBD1. Germline V gene lookup returns CDR1 MNHNS and CDR2 SASEGT. The CDR3 is 15 residues long. J lost 0 bases, V lost 3 bases, and 5 bases had no gene match. The CDR3 DNA reads TGTGCCAGCAGTGAGCCGGGACAGAGCTCCTACGAGCAGTACTTC. Protein product: CASSEPGQSSYEQYF.

The V gene is TRBV4-2, the J gene TRBJ2-3, with 16 bases matching TRBD2. CDR1 and CDR2 (germline): LGHNA, YNFKEQ. With V trimmed by 4 bases and J by 3 bases, 7 bases remained unmatched. This CDR3 has 18 residues. CDR3 protein: CASSLQGLAGGRTDTQYF. The CDR3 DNA is TGTGCCAGCAGCCTCCAGGGACTAGCGGGGGGGCGGACAGATACGCAGTATTTT.

This chain joins TRBV2 and TRBJ1-1; TRBD1 might be the D (5 bases). The CDR3 contains 15 residues. CDR1 and CDR2 (germline): SNHLY, FYNNEI. The germline V and J ends were trimmed by 5 bases and 0 bases, with 13 bases remaining between them. The CDR3 is CASSYRRFVNTEAFF. CDR3 nucleotide sequence: TGTGCCAGCAGTTACAGGAGGTTCGTGAACACTGAAGCTTTCTTT.

This chain uses TRBV7-8 with TRBJ1-3; D perhaps matches TRBD1 (5 bases). The V end lost 5 bases, the J end lost 6 bases, and 8 bases lay between the germline ends. Germline lookup yields CDR1 SGHVS and CDR2 FQNEAQ. The CDR3 totals 12 residues. This CDR3 is CASSGDENTIYF. CDR3 in DNA: TGTGCCAGCAGCGGGGACGAAAACACCATATATTTT.

This chain uses TRBV14 with TRBJ1-2, with D unresolved. The CDR3 has 13 residues. Trimming took 4 bases from V and 3 from J, leaving 9 bases between them. Germline values: CDR1 SGHDN, CDR2 FVKESK. The CDR3 sequence is CASSPLVDYGYTF. CDR3 nucleotide sequence: TGTGCCAGCAGCCCCTTGGTCGACTATGGCTACACCTTC.

The chain employs TRBV7-2 and TRBJ2-3; TRBD1 aligns across 10 bases. There are 17 residues in the CDR3. Germline CDR1 is SGHTA and CDR2 is FQGNSA. Unmatched junction bases numbered 8, after V lost 5 bases and J lost 0 bases. DNA for the CDR3: TGTGCCAGCAGCCCGCGGGACAGGGGTTTCAGCACAGATACGCAGTATTTT. This sequence encodes CASSPRDRGFSTDTQYF.

In DNA, the CDR3 is TGTGCCAGCAGCCAGACCGGACAGGGTTTTTATGGCTACACCTTC. Its translation: CASSQTGQGFYGYTF. This chain links TRBV6-5 with TRBJ1-2, with 8 positions matching TRBD1. In germline, CDR1 is MNHEY, CDR2 SVGAGI. V shed 6 bases and J 5 bases; nucleotides not matched to a gene: 11. The CDR3 sequence is 15 residues long.

The rearrangement uses TRBV29-1 and TRBJ2-7; possible D gene TRBD2, 6 bases. Germline values: CDR1 SQVTM, CDR2 ANQGSEA. The CDR3 is 13 residues long. The V and J ends lost 6 bases and 3 bases respectively, with 15 bases between them. CDR3 DNA sequence: TGCAGCGTAAAGGGCGGGAACTACTACGAGCAGTACTTC. Translation: CSVKGGNYYEQYF.

The genes are TRBV7-2 and TRBJ2-6; no clear D gene. V was trimmed by 3 bases and J by 0 bases, leaving 12 bases between them. The CDR3 sequence is 17 residues long. Germline loops: CDR1 SGHTA, CDR2 FQGNSA. DNA for the CDR3: TGTGCCAGCAGCTTTCAAGGCGCCAGCTCTGGGGCCAACGTCCTGACTTTC. Residues: CASSFQGASSGANVLTF.

This clone has only a few counts. The chain carries TRBV7-8 and TRBJ1-2; D is uncertain. The CDR3 extends over 14 amino acids. Germline V CDR1 and CDR2: SGHVS, FQNEAQ. The V end was cut by 5 bases, the J end by 8 bases, with 18 bases between. Written as DNA, the CDR3 is TGTGCCAGCAGCCCCTCTCCGGGCGCGGGCGGCTACACCTTC. Translating it yields CASSPSPGAGGYTF.

The rearrangement uses TRBV6-6 and TRBJ2-3; 7 nucleotides match TRBD1. The CDR3 sequence is 13 residues long. The V segment lost 6 bases and the J segment 6 bases; nucleotides outside the gene matches: 6. Per germline, CDR1 MNHNY and CDR2 SVGAGI (reference sequence). The CDR3 DNA reads as TGTGCCAGCAGGGACAGGACGGTGGATACGCAGTATTTT. This encodes CASRDRTVDTQYF.

The J gene is TRBJ2-7, the V gene TRBV25-1, with TRBD1 as a possible D gene (6 bases). The CDR3 is 15 amino acids. CDR1 and CDR2 from the germline V gene are MGHDK and SYGVNS. V lost 2 bases and J lost 1, with 12 bases in between. CDR3 bases: TGTGCCAGCAGTGAAAATCAGGGGTCGTCCTACGAGCAGTACTTC. Translated, it gives CASSENQGSSYEQYF.

A few counts support this clone. CDR3 DNA: TGCGCCAGCACCTCCGGGACTAGCGTTCTCAATGAGCAGTTCTTC. The encoded protein is CASTSGTSVLNEQFF. This rearrangement joins TRBV5-1 to TRBJ2-1; 10 nucleotides agree with TRBD2. Germline assignment: CDR1 SGHRS and CDR2 YFSETQ. The CDR3 has 15 amino acids. The V gene end was trimmed by 6 bases and the J gene end by 6 bases; junction bases not matched to a gene: 9. The full variable domain, its missing parts supplied by reference TRBV5-1 and TRBJ2-1, is KAGVTQTPRYLIKTRGQQVTLSCSPISGHRSVSWYQQTPGQGLQFLFEYFSETQRNKGNFPGRFSGRQFSNSRSEMNVSTLELGDSALYLCASTSGTSVLNEQFFGPGTRLTVL.

The table lists this clone with a count of one. V and J are TRBV5-6 and TRBJ1-2; 9 nucleotides agree with TRBD1. With 1 base clipped from V and 7 bases from J, the junction kept 8 bases outside the gene matches. CDR1 SGHDT and CDR2 YYEEEE come from the germline V gene. The CDR3 runs 15 residues. The CDR3 nucleotides read TGTGCCAGCAGCTTGTCATGGACAGGGGTTAGTGGCTACACCTTC. This translates into CASSLSWTGVSGYTF.

This rearrangement joins TRBV21-1 to TRBJ1-1. TRBV21-1 has pseudogene status. The CDR3 covers 14 residues. CDR3: CASSKGSGNTEAFF. The CDR3 DNA reads TGTGCCAGCAGCAAAGGGAGCGGGAACACTGAAGCTTTCTTT.

The chain combines TRBV30 with TRBJ2-5; D remains unclear. The germline V and J ends were trimmed by 5 bases and 4 bases, with 8 bases remaining between them. Germline loops: CDR1 GTSNPN, CDR2 SVGIG (reference sequence). The CDR3 totals 11 residues. The CDR3 bases are TGTGCCTGGGGAGATCGAGAGACCCAGTACTTC. Residues: CAWGDRETQYF.